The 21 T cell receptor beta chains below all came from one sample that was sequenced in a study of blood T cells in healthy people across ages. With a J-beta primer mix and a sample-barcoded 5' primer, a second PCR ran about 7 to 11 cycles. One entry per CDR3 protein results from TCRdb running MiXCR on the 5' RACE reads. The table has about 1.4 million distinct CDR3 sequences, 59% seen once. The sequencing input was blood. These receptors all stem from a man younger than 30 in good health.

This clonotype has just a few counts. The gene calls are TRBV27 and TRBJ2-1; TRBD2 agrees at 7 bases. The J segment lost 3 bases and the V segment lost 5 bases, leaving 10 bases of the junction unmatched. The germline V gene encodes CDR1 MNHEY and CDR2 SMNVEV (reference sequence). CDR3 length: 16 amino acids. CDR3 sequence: CASSLAAEGFYNEQFF. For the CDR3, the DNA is TGTGCCAGCAGTCTAGCGGCCGAAGGTTTCTACAATGAGCAGTTCTTC.

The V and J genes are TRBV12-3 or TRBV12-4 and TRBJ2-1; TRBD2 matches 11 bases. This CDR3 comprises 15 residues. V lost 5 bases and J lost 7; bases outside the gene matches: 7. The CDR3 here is CASSRSGRVLNEQFF. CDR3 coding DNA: TGTGCCAGCAGTCGTAGCGGGAGGGTATTGAATGAGCAGTTCTTC.

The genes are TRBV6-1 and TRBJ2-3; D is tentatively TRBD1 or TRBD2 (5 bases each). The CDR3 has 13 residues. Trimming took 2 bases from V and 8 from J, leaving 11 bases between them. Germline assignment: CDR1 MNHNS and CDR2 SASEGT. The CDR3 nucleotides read TGTGCCAGCAGTGAATGGTCCGGGACTACGCAGTATTTT. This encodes CASSEWSGTTQYF.

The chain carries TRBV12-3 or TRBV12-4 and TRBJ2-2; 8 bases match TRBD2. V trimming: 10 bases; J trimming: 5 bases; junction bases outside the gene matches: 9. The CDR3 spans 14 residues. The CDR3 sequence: CATYSGDKTGELFF. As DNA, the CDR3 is TGTGCCACCTATAGCGGGGACAAGACCGGGGAGCTGTTTTTT.

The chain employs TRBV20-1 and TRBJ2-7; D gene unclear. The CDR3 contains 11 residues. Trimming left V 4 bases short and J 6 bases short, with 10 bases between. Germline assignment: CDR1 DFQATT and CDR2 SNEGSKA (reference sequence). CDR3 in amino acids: CSATIWPEQYF. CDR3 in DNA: TGCAGTGCTACCATCTGGCCCGAGCAGTACTTC.

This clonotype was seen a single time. The CDR3 loop is CASSLRDQANYGYTF. In DNA, the CDR3 is TGCGCCAGCAGCCTCCGGGATCAAGCTAACTATGGCTACACCTTC. The chain uses TRBV5-1 and TRBJ1-2, with D unclear. CDR1 and CDR2 from the germline V gene are SGHRS and YFSETQ. The V and J ends lost 4 bases and 0 bases respectively, with 13 bases between them. CDR3 length: 15 residues. The full variable domain, rest sourced from reference TRBV5-1 and TRBJ1-2, is KAGVTQTPRYLIKTRGQQVTLSCSPISGHRSVSWYQQTPGQGLQFLFEYFSETQRNKGNFPGRFSGRQFSNSRSEMNVSTLELGDSALYLCASSLRDQANYGYTFGSGTRLTVV.

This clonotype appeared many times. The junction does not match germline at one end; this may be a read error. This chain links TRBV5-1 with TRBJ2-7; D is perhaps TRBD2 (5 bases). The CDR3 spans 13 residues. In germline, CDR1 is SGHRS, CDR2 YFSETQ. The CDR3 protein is CASSLGVGYEQYF. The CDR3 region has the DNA TGTGCTAGCAGCTTAGGCGTTGGCTACGAGCAGTACTTC.

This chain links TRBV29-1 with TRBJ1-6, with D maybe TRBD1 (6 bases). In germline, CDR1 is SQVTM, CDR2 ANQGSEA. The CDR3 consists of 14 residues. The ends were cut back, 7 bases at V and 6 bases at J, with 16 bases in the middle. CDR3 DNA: TGCAGCGCCGGAGAGGGGGGCACTAATTCACCCCTCCACTTT. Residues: CSAGEGGTNSPLHF.

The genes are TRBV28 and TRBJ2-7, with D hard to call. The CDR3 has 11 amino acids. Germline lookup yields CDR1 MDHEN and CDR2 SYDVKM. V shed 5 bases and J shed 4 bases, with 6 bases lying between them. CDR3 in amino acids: CASSKLYEQYF. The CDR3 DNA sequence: TGTGCCAGCAGTAAATTATACGAGCAGTACTTC.

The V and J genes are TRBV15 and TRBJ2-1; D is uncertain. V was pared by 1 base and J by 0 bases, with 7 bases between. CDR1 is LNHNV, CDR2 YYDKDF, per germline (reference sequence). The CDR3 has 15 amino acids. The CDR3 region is CATSRGGSSYNEQFF. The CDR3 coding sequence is TGTGCCACCAGCAGAGGTGGCAGCTCCTACAATGAGCAGTTCTTC.

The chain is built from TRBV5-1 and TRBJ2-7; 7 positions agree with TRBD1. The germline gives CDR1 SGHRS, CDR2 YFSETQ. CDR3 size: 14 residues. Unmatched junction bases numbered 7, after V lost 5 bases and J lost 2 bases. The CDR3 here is CASRTTGMAYEQYF. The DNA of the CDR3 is TGCGCCAGCAGGACGACAGGGATGGCCTACGAGCAGTACTTC.

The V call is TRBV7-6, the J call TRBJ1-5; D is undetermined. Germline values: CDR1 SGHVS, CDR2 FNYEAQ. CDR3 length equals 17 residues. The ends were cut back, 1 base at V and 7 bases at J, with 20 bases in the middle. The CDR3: CASSLGAAVTAEQPQHF. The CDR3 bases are TGTGCCAGCAGCTTAGGGGCAGCCGTTACAGCAGAGCAGCCCCAGCATTTT.

The CDR3: CASSHETGSFNEKLFF. CDR3 nucleotides: TGCGCCAGCAGCCACGAGACAGGGTCCTTTAATGAAAAACTGTTTTTT. The J gene is TRBJ1-4, the V gene TRBV4-1, with 7 bases that match TRBD1. The CDR3 has 16 amino acids. The germline V gene encodes CDR1 MGHRA and CDR2 YSYEKL. V lost 3 bases, J lost 4 bases, and 8 bases stayed unmatched.

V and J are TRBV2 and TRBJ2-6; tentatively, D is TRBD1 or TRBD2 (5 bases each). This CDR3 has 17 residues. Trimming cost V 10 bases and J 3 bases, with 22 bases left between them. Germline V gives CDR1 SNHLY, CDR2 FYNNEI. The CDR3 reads CATPNDEGLDGANVLTF. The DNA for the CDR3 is TGTGCCACGCCTAATGACGAGGGGTTGGATGGGGCCAACGTCCTGACTTTC.

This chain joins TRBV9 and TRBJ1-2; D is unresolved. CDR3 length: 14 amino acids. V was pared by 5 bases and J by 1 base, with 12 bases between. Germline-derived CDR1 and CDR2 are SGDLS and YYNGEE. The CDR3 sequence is CASSLQRDNYGYTF. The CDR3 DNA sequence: TGTGCCAGCAGTCTCCAGCGGGATAACTATGGCTACACCTTC.

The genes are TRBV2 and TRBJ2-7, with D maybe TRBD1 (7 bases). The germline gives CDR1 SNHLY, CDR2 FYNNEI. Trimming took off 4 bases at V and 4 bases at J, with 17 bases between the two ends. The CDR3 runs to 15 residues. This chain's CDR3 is CASSGRGPANYEQYF. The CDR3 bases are TGTGCCAGCAGTGGGAGGGGGCCCGCTAATTACGAGCAGTACTTC.

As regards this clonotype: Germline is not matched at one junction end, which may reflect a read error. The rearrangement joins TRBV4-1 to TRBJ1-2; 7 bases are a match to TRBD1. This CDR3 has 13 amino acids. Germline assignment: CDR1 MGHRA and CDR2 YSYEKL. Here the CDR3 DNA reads TGTGCCAGCAGCCAAGAGGGGGCCTATGGCTACACCTTC. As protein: CASSQEGAYGYTF.

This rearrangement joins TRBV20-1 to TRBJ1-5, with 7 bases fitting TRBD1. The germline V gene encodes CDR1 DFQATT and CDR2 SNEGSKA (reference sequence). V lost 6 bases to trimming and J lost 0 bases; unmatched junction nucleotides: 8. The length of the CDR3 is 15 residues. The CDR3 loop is CSARAGGNSNQPQHF. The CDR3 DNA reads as TGCAGTGCCAGGGCAGGGGGGAATAGCAATCAGCCCCAGCATTTT.

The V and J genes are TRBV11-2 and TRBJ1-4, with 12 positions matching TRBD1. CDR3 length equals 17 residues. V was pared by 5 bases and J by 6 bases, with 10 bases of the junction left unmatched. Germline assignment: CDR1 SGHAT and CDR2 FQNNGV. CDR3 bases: TGTGCCAGCAGCCCCGGGACAGGGGGCGCTTTTTATGAAAAACTGTTTTTT. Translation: CASSPGTGGAFYEKLFF.

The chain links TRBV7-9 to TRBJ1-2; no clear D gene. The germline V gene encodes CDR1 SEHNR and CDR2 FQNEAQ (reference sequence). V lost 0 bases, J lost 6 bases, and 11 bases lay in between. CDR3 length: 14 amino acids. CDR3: CASSLALGFDGYTF. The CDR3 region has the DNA TGTGCCAGCAGCTTAGCGCTAGGGTTCGATGGCTACACCTTC.

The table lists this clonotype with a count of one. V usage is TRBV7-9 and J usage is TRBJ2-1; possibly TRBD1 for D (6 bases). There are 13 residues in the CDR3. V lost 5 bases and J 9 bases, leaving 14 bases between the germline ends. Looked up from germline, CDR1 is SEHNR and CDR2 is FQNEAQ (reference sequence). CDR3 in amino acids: CASSHVGGSEQFF. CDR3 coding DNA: TGTGCCAGCAGCCATGTAGGGGGAAGTGAGCAGTTCTTC.